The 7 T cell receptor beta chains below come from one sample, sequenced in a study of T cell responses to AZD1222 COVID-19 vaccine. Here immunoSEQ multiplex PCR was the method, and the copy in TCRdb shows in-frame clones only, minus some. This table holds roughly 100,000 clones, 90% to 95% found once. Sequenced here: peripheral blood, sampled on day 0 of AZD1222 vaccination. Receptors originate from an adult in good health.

The CDR3: CASSQLGLAGDNEQFF. CDR3 nucleotide sequence: TGCGCCAGCAGCCAATTGGGACTAGCGGGAGACAATGAGCAGTTCTTC. The genes are TRBV4-1 and TRBJ2-1; 14 nucleotides agree with TRBD2. V lost 2 bases, J lost 5 bases, and 2 bases stayed unmatched. The CDR3 runs to 16 residues. CDR1 MGHRA and CDR2 YSYEKL come from the germline V gene.

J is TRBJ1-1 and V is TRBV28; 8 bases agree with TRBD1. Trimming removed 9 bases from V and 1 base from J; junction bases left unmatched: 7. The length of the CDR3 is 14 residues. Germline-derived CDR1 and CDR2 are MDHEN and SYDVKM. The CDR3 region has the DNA TGTGCCAGTCCCCCCGGGACAGGGAACACTGAAGCTTTCTTT. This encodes CASPPGTGNTEAFF.

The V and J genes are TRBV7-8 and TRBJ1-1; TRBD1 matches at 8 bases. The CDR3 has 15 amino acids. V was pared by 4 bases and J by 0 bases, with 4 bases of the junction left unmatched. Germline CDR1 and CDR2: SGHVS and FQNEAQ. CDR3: CASSSRTGLNTEAFF. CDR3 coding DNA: TGTGCCAGCAGCTCTCGGACAGGGTTGAACACTGAAGCTTTCTTT.

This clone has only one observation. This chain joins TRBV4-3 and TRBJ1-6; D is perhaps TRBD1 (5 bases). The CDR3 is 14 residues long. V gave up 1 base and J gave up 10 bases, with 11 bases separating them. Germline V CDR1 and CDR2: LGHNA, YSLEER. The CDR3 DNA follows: TGCGCCAGCAGCCAAGGCTCGAGGGGATCACCCCTCCACTTT. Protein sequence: CASSQGSRGSPLHF.

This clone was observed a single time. DNA for the CDR3: TGCAGCGTTCTGGGGGTAGCTAATGAAAAACTGTTTTTT. Encoded protein: CSVLGVANEKLFF. This chain connects TRBV29-1 to TRBJ1-4; TRBD1 is a possible D gene (5 bases). V was pared by 5 bases and J by 3 bases, with 10 bases between. CDR1 SQVTM and CDR2 ANQGSEA come from the germline V gene. CDR3 size: 13 residues.

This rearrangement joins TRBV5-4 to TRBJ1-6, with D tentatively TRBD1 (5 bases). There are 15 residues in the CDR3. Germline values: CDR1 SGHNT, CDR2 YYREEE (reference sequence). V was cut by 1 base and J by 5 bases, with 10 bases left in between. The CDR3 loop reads CASSLRGLDNSPLHF. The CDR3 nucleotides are TGTGCCAGCAGCTTGAGGGGACTAGATAATTCACCCCTCCACTTT.

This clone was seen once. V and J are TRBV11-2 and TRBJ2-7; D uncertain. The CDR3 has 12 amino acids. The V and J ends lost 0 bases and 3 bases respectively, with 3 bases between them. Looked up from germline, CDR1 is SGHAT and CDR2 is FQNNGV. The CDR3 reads CASSLEFYEQYF. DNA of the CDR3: TGTGCCAGCAGCTTAGAATTCTACGAGCAGTACTTC.